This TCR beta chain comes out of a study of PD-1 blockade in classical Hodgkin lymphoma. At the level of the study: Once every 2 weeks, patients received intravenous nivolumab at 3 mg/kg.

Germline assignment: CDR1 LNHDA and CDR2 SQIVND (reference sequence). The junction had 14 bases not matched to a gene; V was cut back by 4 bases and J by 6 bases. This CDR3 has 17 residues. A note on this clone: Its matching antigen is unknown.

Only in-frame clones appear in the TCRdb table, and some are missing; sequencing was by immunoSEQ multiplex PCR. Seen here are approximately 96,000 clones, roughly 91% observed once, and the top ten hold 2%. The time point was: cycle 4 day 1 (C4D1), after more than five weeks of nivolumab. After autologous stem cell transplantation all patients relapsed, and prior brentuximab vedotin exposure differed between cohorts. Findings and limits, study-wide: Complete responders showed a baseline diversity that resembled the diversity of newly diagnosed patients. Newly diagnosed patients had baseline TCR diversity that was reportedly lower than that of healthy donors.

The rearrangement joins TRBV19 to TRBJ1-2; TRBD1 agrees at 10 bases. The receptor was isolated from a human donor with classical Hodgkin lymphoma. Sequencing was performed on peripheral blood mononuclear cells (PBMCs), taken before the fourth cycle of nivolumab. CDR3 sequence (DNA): TGTGCCAGTAGTACGACCGGGACAGGGGATGAGGAGGATGGCTACACCTTC. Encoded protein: CASSTTGTGDEEDGYTF.